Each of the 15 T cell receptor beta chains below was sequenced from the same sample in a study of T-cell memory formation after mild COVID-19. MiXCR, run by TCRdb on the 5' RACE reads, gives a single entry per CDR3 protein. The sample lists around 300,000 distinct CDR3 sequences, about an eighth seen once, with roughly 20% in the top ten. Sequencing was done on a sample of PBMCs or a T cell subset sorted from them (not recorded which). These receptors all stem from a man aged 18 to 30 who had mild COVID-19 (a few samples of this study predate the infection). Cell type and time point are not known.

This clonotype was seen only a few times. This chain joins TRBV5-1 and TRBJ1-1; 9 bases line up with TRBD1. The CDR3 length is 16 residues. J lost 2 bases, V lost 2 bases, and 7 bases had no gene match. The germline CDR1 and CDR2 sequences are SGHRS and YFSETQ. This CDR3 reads CASSFAPGQGNTEAFF. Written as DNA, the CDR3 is TGCGCCAGCAGCTTTGCCCCGGGACAGGGAAACACTGAAGCTTTCTTT.

CDR3: CASSEQLAGGSYEQYF. CDR3 sequence (DNA): TGTGCCAGCAGTGAACAACTAGCGGGGGGAAGCTACGAGCAGTACTTC. The V gene is TRBV6-2 or TRBV6-3, the J gene TRBJ2-7; 12 nucleotides agree with TRBD2. The germline gives CDR1 MNHEY, CDR2 SVGEGT. J was trimmed by 3 bases and V by 5 bases; bases with no gene match: 8. This CDR3 has 16 amino acids.

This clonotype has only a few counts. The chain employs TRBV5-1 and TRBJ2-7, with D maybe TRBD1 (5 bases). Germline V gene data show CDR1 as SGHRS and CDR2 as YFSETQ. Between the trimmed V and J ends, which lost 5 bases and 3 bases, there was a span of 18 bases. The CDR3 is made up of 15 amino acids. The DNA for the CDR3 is TGCGCCAGCAGAGCCGACAGCCTGTTCCTCTACGAGCAGTACTTC. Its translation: CASRADSLFLYEQYF. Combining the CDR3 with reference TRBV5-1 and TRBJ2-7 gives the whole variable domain KAGVTQTPRYLIKTRGQQVTLSCSPISGHRSVSWYQQTPGQGLQFLFEYFSETQRNKGNFPGRFSGRQFSNSRSEMNVSTLELGDSALYLCASRADSLFLYEQYFGPGTRLTVT.

CDR3 in amino acids: CSAESPQERNTEAFF. For the CDR3, the DNA is TGCAGTGCTGAATCGCCACAGGAGCGGAACACTGAAGCTTTCTTT. The chain couples TRBV20-1 to TRBJ1-1, with a weak D call TRBD1 (5 bases). Germline V gene data show CDR1 as DFQATT and CDR2 as SNEGSKA (reference sequence). The CDR3 is made up of 15 amino acids. V was pared by 5 bases and J by 1 base, with 17 bases between.

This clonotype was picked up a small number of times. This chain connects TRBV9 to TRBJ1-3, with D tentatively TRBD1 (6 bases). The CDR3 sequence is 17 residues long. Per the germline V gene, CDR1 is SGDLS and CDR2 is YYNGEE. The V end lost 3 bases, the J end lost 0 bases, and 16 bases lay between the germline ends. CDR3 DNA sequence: TGTGCCAGCAGCGAGAAGATTGGACAGAACTCTGGAAACACCATATATTTT. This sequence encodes CASSEKIGQNSGNTIYF. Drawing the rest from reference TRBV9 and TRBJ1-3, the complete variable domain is DSGVTQTPKHLITATGQRVTLRCSPRSGDLSVYWYQQSLDQGLQFLIQYYNGEERAKGNILERFSAQQFPDLHSELNLSSLELGDSALYFCASSEKIGQNSGNTIYFGEGSWLTVV.

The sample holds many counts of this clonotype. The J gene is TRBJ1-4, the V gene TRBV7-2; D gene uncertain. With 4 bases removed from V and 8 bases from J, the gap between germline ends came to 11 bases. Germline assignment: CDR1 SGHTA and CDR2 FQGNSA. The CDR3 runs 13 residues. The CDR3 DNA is TGTGCCAGCAGCTGGGCCACCGGAGAAAAACTGTTTTTT. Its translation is CASSWATGEKLFF.

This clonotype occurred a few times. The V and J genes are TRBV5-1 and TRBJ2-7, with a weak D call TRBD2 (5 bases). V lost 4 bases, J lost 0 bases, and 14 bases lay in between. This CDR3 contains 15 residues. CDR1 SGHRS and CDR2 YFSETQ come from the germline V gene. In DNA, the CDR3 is TGCGCCAGCAGCAACGGGAAGCGCAGCTCCTACGAGCAGTACTTC. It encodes CASSNGKRSSYEQYF.

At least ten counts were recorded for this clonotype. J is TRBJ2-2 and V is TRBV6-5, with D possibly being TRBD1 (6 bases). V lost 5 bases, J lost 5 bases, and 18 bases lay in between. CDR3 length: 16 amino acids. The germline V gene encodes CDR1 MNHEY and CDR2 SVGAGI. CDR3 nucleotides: TGTGCCAGCAGTGGAGCACAGGGTTATGTGACCGGGGAGCTGTTTTTT. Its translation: CASSGAQGYVTGELFF.

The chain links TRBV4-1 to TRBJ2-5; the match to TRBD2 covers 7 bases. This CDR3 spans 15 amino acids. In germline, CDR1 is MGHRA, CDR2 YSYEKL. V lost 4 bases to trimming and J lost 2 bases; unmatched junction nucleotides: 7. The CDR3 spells CASSRAGVRQETQYF. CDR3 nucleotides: TGCGCCAGCAGCCGGGCGGGAGTAAGACAAGAGACCCAGTACTTC.

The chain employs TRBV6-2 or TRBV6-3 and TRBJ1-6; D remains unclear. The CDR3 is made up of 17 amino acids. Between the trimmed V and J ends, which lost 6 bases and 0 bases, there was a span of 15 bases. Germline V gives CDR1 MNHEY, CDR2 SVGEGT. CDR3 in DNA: TGTGCCAGCAGGACAACCCCTCGGAGCTCCTATAATTCACCCCTCCACTTT. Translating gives CASRTTPRSSYNSPLHF.

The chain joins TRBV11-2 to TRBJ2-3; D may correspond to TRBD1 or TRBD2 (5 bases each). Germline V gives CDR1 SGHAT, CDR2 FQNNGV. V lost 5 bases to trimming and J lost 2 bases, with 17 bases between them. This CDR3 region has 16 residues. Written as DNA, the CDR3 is TGTGCCAGCAGCCCTATTACGGGGCGACACACAGATACGCAGTATTTT. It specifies CASSPITGRHTDTQYF.

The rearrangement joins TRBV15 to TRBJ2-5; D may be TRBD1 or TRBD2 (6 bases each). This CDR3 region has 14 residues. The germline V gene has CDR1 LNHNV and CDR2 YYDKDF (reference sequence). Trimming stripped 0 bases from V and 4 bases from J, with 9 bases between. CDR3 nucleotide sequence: TGTGCCACCAGCAGAGATCGGGGGCCAGAGACCCAGTACTTC. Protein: CATSRDRGPETQYF.

In nucleotides, the CDR3 is TGTGCCAGCAGCGCGGACCGGTACGAGCAGTACTTC. Its translation is CASSADRYEQYF. The V call is TRBV7-2, the J call TRBJ2-7; D call uncertain. The CDR3 totals 12 residues. Germline CDR1 SGHTA, CDR2 FQGNSA. Trimming removed 5 bases from V and 4 bases from J, with 9 bases in between. The whole variable domain, filled in from reference TRBV7-2 and TRBJ2-7, reads GAGVSQSPSNKVTEKGKDVELRCDPISGHTALYWYRQSLGQGLEFLIYFQGNSAPDKSGLPSDRFSAERTGGSVSTLTIQRTQQEDSAVYLCASSADRYEQYFGPGTRLTVT.

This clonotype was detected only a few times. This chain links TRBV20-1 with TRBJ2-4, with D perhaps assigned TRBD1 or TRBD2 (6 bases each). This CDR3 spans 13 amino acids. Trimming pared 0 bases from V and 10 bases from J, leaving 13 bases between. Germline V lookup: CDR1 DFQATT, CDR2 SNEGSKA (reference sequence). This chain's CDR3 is CSARDPGAWIQYF. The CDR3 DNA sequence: TGCAGTGCTAGAGATCCGGGGGCTTGGATTCAGTACTTC.

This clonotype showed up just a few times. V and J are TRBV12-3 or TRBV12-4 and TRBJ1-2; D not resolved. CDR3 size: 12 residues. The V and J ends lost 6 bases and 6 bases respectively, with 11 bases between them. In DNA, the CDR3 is TGTGCCAGCAGATCCCAGAGGGATGGCTACACCTTC. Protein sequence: CASRSQRDGYTF.